The rows below give T cell receptor beta chains drawn from one sample of a study of blood T cell repertoires in COVID-19. Profiling relied on immunoSEQ multiplex PCR, and the TCRdb table lists in-frame clones only, not all of them. The repertoire holds around 470,000 clones, with roughly nine tenths as singletons. Material: peripheral blood. The receptor set was obtained from a man between 18 and 29 years old with COVID-19, enrolled during active disease. CDR3s include the opening cysteine and the closing phenylalanine or tryptophan. D genes are given only for firm matches.

cdr3_aa: CASSYGGAGVSYEQYF
cdr3_nt: TGTGCCAGCAGTTATGGGGGGGCAGGGGTCTCCTACGAGCAGTACTTC
j_call: TRBJ2-7
v_call: TRBV5-4
d_call: NA

cdr3_aa: CASRVGASNQPQHF
cdr3_nt: TGTGCCAGTAGAGTGGGGGCGAGCAATCAGCCCCAGCATTTT
j_call: TRBJ1-5
v_call: TRBV19
d_call: NA

cdr3_aa: CASSDDRGRNYGYTF
cdr3_nt: TGTGCCAGCAGCGATGACAGGGGGCGCAACTATGGCTACACCTTC
j_call: TRBJ1-2
v_call: TRBV11-2
d_call: TRBD1

cdr3_aa: CASSGTGNYGYTF
cdr3_nt: TGTGCCAGCAGTGGAACAGGGAACTATGGCTACACCTTC
j_call: TRBJ1-2
v_call: TRBV2
d_call: NA

cdr3_aa: CASSPNGLARDTQYF
cdr3_nt: TGTGCCAGCAGTCCCAACGGACTAGCTAGAGATACGCAGTATTTT
j_call: TRBJ2-3
v_call: TRBV2
d_call: TRBD2

cdr3_aa: CASSLGPGQGITEAFF
cdr3_nt: TGTGCCAGCAGCTTGGGGCCCGGACAGGGGATCACTGAAGCTTTCTTT
j_call: TRBJ1-1
v_call: TRBV5-4
d_call: TRBD1

cdr3_aa: CASSWGRSSYNEQFF
cdr3_nt: TGTGCCTCCTCTTGGGGGCGGAGCTCCTACAATGAGCAGTTCTTC
j_call: TRBJ2-1
v_call: TRBV2
d_call: NA

cdr3_aa: CASSYTLASGELFF
cdr3_nt: TGTGCCAGCAGTTACACGTTAGCATCTGGGGAGCTGTTTTTT
j_call: TRBJ2-2
v_call: TRBV6-5
d_call: NA

cdr3_aa: CAITEGTGRDEQFF
cdr3_nt: TGTGCCATCACCGAGGGGACAGGGAGGGATGAGCAGTTCTTC
j_call: TRBJ2-1
v_call: TRBV10-3
d_call: TRBD1

cdr3_aa: CASSYRGEGTGELFF
cdr3_nt: TGTGCCAGCAGTTACCGGGGGGAGGGCACCGGGGAGCTGTTTTTT
j_call: TRBJ2-2
v_call: TRBV6-6
d_call: TRBD2

cdr3_aa: CASSLWQNEQFF
cdr3_nt: TGTGCCAGCAGCTTGTGGCAGAATGAGCAGTTCTTC
j_call: TRBJ2-1
v_call: TRBV5-8
d_call: NA

cdr3_aa: CASGTGELTDTQYF
cdr3_nt: TGCGCCAGCGGCACAGGGGAACTCACAGATACGCAGTATTTT
j_call: TRBJ2-3
v_call: TRBV5-1
d_call: TRBD1

cdr3_aa: CASSPVTGVNEKLFF
cdr3_nt: TGTGCCAGCTCACCAGTGACAGGGGTTAATGAAAAACTGTTTTTT
j_call: TRBJ1-4
v_call: TRBV18
d_call: TRBD1

cdr3_aa: CASSSPRSSSYEQYF
cdr3_nt: TGTGCCAGCAGCTCCCCCCGGAGCTCCTCCTACGAGCAGTACTTC
j_call: TRBJ2-7
v_call: TRBV6-5
d_call: NA